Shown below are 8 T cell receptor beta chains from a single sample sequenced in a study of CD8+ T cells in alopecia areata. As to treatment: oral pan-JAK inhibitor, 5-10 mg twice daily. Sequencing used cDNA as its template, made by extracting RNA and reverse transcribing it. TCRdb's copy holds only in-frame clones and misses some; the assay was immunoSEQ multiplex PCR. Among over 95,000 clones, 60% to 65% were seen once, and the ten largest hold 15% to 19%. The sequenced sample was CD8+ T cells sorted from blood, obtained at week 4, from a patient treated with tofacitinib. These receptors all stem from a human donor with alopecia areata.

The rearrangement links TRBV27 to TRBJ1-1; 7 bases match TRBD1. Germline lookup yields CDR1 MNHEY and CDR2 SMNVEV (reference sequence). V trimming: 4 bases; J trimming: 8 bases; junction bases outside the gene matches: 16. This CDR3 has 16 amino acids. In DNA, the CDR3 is TGTGCCAGCAGTTCCCTCCGTGGACAGGCTCCTCTCGAAGCTTTCTTT. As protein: CASSSLRGQAPLEAFF.

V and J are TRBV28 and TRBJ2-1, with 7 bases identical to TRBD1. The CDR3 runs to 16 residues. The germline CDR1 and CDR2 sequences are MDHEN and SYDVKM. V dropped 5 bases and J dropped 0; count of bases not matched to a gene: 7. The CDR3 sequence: CASSHRDSFSYNEQFF. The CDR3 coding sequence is TGTGCCAGCAGTCACCGGGACAGCTTCTCCTACAATGAGCAGTTCTTC.

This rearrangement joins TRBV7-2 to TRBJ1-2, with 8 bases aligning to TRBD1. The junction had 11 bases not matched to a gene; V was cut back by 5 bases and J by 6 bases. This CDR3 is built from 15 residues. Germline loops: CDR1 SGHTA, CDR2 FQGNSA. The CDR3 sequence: CASSAPTGGLNGYTF. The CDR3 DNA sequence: TGTGCCAGCAGCGCTCCAACAGGGGGACTGAATGGCTACACCTTC.

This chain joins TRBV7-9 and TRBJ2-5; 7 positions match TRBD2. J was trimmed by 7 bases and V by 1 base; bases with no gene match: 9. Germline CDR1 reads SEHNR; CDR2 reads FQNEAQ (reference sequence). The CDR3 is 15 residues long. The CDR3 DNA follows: TGTGCCAGCAGCTTAGGGCGTTGGGAGGGAACGACCCAGTACTTC. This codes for CASSLGRWEGTTQYF.

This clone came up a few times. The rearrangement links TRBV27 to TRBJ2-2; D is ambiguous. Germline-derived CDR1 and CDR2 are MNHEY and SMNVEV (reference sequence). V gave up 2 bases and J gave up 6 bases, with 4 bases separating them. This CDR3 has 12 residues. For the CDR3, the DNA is TGTGCCAGCAGTTTAAGTGCCGGGGAGCTGTTTTTT. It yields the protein CASSLSAGELFF.

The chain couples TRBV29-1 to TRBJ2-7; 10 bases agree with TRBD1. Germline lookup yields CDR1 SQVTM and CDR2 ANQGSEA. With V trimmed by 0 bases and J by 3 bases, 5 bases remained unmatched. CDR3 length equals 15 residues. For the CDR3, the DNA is TGCAGCGTTGAAGATAGGGGGACAGGGGACTACGAGCAGTACTTC. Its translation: CSVEDRGTGDYEQYF.

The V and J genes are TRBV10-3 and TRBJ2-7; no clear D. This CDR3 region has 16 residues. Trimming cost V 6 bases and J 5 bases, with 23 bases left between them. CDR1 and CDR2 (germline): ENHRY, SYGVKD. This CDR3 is CAISDGRAPTRDEQYF. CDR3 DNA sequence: TGTGCCATCAGCGATGGAAGGGCCCCAACAAGGGACGAGCAGTACTTC.

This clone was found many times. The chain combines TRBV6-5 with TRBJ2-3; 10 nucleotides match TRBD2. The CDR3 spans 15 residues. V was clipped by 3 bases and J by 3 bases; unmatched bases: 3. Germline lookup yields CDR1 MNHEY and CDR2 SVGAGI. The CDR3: CASSYYSGRTDTQYF. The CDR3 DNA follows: TGTGCCAGCAGTTATTATAGCGGGAGGACAGATACGCAGTATTTT.